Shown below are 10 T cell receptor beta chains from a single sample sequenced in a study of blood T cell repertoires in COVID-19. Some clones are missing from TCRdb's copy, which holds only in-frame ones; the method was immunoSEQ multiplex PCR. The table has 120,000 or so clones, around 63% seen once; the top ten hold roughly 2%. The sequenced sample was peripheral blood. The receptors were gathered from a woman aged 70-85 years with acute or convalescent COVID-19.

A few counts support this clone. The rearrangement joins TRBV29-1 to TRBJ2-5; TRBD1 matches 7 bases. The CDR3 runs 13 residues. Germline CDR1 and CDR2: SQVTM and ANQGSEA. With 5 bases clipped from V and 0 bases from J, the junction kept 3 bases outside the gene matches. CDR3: CSVSDRYQETQYF. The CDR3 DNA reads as TGCAGCGTTTCGGACAGGTACCAAGAGACCCAGTACTTC.

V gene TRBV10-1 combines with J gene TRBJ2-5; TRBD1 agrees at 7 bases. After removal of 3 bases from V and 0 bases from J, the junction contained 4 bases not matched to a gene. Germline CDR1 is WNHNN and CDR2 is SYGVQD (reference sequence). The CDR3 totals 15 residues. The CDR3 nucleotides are TGCGCCAGCAGTGACAACAGGGGTAACCAAGAGACCCAGTACTTC. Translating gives CASSDNRGNQETQYF.

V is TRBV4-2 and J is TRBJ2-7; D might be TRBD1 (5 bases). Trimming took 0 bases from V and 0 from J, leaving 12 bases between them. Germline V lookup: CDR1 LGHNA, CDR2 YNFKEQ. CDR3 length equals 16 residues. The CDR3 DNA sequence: TGTGCCAGCAGCCAAGACAGCCAGGACATCTCCTACGAGCAGTACTTC. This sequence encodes CASSQDSQDISYEQYF.

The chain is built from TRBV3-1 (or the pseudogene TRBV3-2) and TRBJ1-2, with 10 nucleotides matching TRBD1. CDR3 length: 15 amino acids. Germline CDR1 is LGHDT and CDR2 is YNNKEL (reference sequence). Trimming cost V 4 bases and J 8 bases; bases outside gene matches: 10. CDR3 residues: CASSPTLDRGQGYTF. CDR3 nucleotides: TGTGCCAGCAGCCCGACTTTAGACAGGGGGCAAGGCTACACCTTC.

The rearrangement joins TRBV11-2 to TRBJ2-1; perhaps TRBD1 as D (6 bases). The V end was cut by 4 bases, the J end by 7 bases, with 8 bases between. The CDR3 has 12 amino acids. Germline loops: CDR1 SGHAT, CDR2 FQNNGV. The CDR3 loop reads CASSSQGNEQFF. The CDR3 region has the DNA TGTGCCAGCAGCTCGCAGGGGAATGAGCAGTTCTTC.

This CDR3 reads CASSLGSQPQHF. For the CDR3, the DNA is TGTGCCAGCAGCCTCGGTAGCCAGCCCCAGCATTTT. The chain is built from TRBV3-1 (or the pseudogene TRBV3-2) and TRBJ1-5; D gene uncertain. Per germline, CDR1 LGHDT and CDR2 YNNKEL (reference sequence). The CDR3 runs 12 residues. The V end was cut by 4 bases, the J end by 7 bases, with 8 bases between.

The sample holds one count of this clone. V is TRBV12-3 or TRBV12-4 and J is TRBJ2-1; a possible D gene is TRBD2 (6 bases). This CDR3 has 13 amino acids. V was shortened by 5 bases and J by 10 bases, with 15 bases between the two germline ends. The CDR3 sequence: CASSRGEVGEQFF. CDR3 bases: TGTGCCAGCAGTCGAGGGGAGGTGGGGGAGCAGTTCTTC.

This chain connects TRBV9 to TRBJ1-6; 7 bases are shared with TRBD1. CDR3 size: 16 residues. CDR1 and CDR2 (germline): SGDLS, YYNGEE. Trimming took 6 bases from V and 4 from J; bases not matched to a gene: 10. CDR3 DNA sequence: TGTGCCAGCACCAAAAAGGGACAGCGGTATAATTCACCCCTCCACTTT. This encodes CASTKKGQRYNSPLHF.

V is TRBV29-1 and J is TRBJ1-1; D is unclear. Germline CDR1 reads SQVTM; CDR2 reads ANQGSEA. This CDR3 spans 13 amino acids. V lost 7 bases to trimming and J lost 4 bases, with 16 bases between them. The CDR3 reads CSAGDDSGTEAFF. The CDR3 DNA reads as TGCAGCGCTGGAGACGATTCGGGCACTGAAGCTTTCTTT.

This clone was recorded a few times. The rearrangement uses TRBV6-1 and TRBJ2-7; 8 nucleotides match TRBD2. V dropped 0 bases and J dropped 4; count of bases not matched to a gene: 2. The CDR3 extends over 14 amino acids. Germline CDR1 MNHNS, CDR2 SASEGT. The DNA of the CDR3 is TGTGCCAGCAGTGAAGCCCCGGGGGGGTACGAGCAGTACTTC. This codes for CASSEAPGGYEQYF.